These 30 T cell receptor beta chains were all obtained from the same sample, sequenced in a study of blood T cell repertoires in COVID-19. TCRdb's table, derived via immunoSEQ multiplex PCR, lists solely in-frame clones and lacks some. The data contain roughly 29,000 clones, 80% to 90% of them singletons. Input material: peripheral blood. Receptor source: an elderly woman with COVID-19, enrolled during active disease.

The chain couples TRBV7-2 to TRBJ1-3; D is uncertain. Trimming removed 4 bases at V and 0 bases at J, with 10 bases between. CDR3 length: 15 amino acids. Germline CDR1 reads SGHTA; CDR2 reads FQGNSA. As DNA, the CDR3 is TGTGCCAGCAGCTCCGACACGAGCTCTGGAAACACCATATATTTT. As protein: CASSSDTSSGNTIYF.

This CDR3 is CASTSYGGAIDTQYF. The CDR3 DNA follows: TGTGCCAGCACTTCATACGGGGGGGCGATAGATACGCAGTATTTT. The V gene is TRBV27, the J gene TRBJ2-3; 8 bases match TRBD2. The germline V gene has CDR1 MNHEY and CDR2 SMNVEV (reference sequence). The CDR3 is 15 amino acids. V lost 7 bases, J lost 5 bases, and 11 bases stayed unmatched.

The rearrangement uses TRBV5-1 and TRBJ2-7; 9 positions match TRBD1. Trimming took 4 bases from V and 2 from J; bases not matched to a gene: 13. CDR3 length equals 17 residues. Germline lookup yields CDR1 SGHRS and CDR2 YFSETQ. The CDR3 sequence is CASSQNTWDRETYEQYF. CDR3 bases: TGCGCCAGCAGCCAAAACACCTGGGACAGGGAAACCTACGAGCAGTACTTC.

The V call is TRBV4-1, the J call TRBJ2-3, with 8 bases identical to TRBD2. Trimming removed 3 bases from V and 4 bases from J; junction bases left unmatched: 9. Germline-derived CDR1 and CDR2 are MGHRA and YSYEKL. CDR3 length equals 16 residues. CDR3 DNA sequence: TGCGCCAGCAGCCATAACCCCCAGCGGGGGCCAGATACGCAGTATTTT. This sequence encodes CASSHNPQRGPDTQYF.

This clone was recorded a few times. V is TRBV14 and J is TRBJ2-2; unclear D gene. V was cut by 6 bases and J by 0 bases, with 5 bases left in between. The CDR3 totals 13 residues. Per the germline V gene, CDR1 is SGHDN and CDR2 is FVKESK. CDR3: CASRTANTGELFF. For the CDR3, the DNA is TGTGCCAGCAGAACAGCGAACACCGGGGAGCTGTTTTTT.

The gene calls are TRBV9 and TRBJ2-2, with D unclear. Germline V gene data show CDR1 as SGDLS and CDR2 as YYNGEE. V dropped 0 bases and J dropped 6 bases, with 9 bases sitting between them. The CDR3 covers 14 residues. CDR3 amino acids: CASSVDEPAGELFF. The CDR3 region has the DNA TGTGCCAGCAGCGTAGATGAGCCCGCCGGGGAGCTGTTTTTT.

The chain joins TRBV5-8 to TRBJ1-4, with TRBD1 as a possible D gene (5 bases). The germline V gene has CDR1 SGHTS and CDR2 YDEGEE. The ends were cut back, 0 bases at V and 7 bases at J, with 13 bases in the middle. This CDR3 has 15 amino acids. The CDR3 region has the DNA TGTGCCAGCAGCTTGGAGGACAATCAGGGTGAAAAACTGTTTTTT. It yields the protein CASSLEDNQGEKLFF.

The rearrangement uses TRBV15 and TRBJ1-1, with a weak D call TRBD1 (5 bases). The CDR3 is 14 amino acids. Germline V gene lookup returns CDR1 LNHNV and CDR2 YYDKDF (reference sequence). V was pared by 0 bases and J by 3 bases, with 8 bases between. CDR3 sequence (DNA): TGTGCCACCAGCAGAGATAAGGGGTACACTGAAGCTTTCTTT. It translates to CATSRDKGYTEAFF.

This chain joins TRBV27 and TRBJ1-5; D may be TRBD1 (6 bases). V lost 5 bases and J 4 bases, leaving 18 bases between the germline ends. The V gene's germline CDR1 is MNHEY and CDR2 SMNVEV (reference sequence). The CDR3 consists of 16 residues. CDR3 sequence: CASSSGGRGSNQPQHF. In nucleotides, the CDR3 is TGTGCCAGCAGTAGCGGGGGCAGGGGATCAAATCAGCCCCAGCATTTT.

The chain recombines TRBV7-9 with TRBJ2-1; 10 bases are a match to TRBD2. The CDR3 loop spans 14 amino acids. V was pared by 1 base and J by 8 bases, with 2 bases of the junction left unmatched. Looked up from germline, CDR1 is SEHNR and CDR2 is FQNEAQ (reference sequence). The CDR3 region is CASSLELAGHEQFF. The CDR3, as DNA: TGTGCCAGCAGCTTAGAACTAGCGGGGCATGAGCAGTTCTTC. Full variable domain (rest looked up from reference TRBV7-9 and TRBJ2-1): DTGVSQNPRHKITKRGQNVTFRCDPISEHNRLYWYRQTLGQGPEFLTYFQNEAQLEKSRLLSDRFSAERPKGSFSTLEIQRTEQGDSAMYLCASSLELAGHEQFFGPGTRLTVL.

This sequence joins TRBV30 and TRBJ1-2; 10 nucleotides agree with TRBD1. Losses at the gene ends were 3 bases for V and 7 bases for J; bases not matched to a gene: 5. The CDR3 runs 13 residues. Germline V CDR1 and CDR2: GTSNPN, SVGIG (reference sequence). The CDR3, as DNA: TGTGCCTGGAGCGGGGGACAGGGGTTTGGCTACACCTTC. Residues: CAWSGGQGFGYTF.

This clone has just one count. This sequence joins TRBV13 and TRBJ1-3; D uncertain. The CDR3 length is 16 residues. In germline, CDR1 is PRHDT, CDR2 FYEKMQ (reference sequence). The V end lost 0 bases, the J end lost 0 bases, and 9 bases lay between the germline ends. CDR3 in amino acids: CASSLGSVSSGNTIYF. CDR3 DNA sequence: TGTGCCAGCAGCTTAGGCTCGGTGAGCTCTGGAAACACCATATATTTT. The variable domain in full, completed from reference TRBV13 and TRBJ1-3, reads AAGVIQSPRHLIKEKRETATLKCYPIPRHDTVYWYQQGPGQDPQFLISFYEKMQSDKGSIPDRFSAQQFSDYHSELNMSSLELGDSALYFCASSLGSVSSGNTIYFGEGSWLTVV.

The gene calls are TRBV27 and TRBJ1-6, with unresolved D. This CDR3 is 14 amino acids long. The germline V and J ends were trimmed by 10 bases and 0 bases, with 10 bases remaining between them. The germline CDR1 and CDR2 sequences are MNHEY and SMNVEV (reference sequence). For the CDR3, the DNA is TGTGCCAACCGAAGGAGCTCCTATAATTCACCCCTCCACTTT. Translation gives CANRRSSYNSPLHF.

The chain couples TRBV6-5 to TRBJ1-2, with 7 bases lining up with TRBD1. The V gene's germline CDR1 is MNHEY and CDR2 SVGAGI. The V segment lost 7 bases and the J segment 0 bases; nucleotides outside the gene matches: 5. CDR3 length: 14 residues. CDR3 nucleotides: TGTGCCAGCATAAACAGGGGATCTAACTATGGCTACACCTTC. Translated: CASINRGSNYGYTF.

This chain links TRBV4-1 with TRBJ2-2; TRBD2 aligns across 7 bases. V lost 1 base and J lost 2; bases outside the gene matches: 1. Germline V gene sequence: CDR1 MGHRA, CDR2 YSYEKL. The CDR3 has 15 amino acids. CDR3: CASSQVAGNTGELFF. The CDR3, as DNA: TGCGCCAGCAGCCAAGTAGCGGGTAACACCGGGGAGCTGTTTTTT.

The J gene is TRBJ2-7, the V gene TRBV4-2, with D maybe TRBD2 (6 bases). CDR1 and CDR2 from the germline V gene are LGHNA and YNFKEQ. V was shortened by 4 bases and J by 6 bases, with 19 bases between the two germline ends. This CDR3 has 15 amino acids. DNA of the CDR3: TGTGCCAGCAGCCGGAGTCGCGGGGACGCCGGCGAGCAGTACTTC. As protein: CASSRSRGDAGEQYF.

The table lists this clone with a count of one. The CDR3 DNA reads as TGTGCCTGGAGTGGGCAGGTGAACACTGAAGCTTTCTTT. Translating gives CAWSGQVNTEAFF. The chain joins TRBV30 to TRBJ1-1, with no clear D. The V gene's germline CDR1 is GTSNPN and CDR2 SVGIG (reference sequence). The V gene lost 1 base and the J gene lost 0 bases, with 6 bases spanning the gap. This CDR3 has 13 residues.

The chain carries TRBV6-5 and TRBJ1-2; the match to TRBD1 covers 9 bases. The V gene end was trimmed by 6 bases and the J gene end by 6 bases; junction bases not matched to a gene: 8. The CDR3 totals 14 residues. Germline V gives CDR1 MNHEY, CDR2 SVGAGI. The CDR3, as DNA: TGTGCCAGCAGGGGGACAGGGAAAATTGATGGCTACACCTTC. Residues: CASRGTGKIDGYTF.

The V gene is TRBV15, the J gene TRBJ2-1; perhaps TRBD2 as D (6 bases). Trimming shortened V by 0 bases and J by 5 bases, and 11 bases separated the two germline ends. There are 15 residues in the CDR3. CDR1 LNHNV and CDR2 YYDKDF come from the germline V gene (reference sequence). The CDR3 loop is CATSRDYSGDNEQFF. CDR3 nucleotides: TGTGCCACCAGCAGAGATTATTCGGGGGACAATGAGCAGTTCTTC.

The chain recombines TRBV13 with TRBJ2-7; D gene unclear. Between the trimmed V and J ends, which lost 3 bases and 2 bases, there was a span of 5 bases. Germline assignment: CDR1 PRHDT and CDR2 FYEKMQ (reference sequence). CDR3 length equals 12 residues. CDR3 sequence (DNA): TGTGCCAGCAGCTTTAGAGCCTACGAGCAGTACTTC. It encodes CASSFRAYEQYF.

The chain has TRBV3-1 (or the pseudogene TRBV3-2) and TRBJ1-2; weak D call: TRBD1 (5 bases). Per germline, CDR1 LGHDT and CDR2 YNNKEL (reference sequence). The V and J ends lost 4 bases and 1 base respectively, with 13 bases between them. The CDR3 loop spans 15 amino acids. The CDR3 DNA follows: TGTGCCAGCAGCCCTACACAGGTAGTTAACTATGGCTACACCTTC. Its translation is CASSPTQVVNYGYTF.

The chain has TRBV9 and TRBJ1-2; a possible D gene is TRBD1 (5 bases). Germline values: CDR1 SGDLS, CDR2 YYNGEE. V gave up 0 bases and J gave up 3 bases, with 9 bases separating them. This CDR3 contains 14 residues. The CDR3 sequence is CASSVAGRDYGYTF. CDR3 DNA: TGTGCCAGCAGCGTAGCTGGCAGGGACTATGGCTACACCTTC.

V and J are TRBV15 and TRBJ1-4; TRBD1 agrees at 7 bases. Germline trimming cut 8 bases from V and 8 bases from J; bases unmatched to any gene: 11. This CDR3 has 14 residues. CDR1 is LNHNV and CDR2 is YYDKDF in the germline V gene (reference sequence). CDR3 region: CATRITGAREKLFF. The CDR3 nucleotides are TGTGCCACCCGGATAACAGGGGCTAGGGAAAAACTGTTTTTT. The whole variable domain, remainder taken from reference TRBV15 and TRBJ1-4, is DAMVIQNPRYQVTQFGKPVTLSCSQTLNHNVMYWYQQKSSQAPKLLFHYYDKDFNNEADTPDNFQSRRPNTSFCFLDIRSPGLGDTAMYLCATRITGAREKLFFGSGTQLSVL.

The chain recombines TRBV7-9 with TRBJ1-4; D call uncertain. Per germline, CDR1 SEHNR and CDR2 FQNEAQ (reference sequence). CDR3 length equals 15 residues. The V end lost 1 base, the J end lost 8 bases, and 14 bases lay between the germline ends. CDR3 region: CASSLGGQPLEKLFF. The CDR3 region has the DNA TGTGCCAGCAGCTTAGGAGGGCAACCTTTAGAAAAACTGTTTTTT.

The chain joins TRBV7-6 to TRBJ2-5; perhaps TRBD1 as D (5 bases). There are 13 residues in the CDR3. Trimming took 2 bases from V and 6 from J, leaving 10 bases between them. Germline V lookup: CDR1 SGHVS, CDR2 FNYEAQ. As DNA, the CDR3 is TGTGCCAGCAGCTTATCCAGGGCCAAGACCCAGTACTTC. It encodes CASSLSRAKTQYF.

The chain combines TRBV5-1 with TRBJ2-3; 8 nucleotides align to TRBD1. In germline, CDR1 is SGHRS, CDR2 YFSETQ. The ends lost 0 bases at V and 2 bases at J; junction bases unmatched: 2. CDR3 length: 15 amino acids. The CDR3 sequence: CASSLGQGNTDTQYF. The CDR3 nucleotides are TGCGCCAGCAGCTTGGGACAGGGGAACACAGATACGCAGTATTTT.

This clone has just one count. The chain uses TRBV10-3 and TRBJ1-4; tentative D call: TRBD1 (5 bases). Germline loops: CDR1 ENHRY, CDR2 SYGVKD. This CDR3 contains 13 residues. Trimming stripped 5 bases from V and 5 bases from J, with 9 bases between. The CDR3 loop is CAISRQSNEKLFF. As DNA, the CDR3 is TGTGCCATCAGTCGACAGAGCAATGAAAAACTGTTTTTT.

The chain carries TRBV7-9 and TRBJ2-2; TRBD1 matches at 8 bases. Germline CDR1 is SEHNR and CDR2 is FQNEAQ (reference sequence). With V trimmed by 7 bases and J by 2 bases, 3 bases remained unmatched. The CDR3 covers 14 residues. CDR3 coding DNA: TGTGCCAGCACTACAGGGGGTAACACCGGGGAGCTGTTTTTT. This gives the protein CASTTGGNTGELFF.

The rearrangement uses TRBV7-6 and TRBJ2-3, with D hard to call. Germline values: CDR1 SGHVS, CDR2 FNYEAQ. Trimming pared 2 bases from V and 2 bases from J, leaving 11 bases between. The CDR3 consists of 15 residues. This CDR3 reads CASSLSSRNTDTQYF. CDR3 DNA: TGTGCCAGCAGCTTATCCTCCAGAAACACAGATACGCAGTATTTT.

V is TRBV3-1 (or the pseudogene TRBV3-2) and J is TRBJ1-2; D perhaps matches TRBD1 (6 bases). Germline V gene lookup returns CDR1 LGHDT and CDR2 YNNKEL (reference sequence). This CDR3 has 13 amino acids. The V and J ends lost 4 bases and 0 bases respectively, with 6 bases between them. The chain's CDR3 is CASSRTANYGYTF. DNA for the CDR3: TGTGCCAGCAGCCGGACAGCTAACTATGGCTACACCTTC.